Shown below are 28 T cell receptor beta chains from a single sample sequenced in a study of CD8 T cells in ankylosing spondylitis. Each CDR3 protein gets one entry after TCRdb re-called the 5' RACE reads with MiXCR. This sample has some 70,000 distinct CDR3 sequences, with approximately 5.3% found just once. Input material: blood, either unsorted or a sorted T cell fraction (not recorded which). These receptors were obtained from a male donor with ankylosing spondylitis or in good health (not recorded which).

This clonotype was detected ten times or more. The chain employs TRBV6-1 and TRBJ1-2, with TRBD1 identical over 12 bases. Germline V gene sequence: CDR1 MNHNS, CDR2 SASEGT. V was clipped by 5 bases and J by 8 bases; unmatched bases: 18. The CDR3 consists of 18 residues. The CDR3, as DNA: TGTGCCAGCAGTCCTCATCTTGGGACAGGGGGCTCACGCCGGGGCTACACCTTC. Translation gives CASSPHLGTGGSRRGYTF.

The table lists this clonotype with many counts. The V gene is TRBV28, the J gene TRBJ1-2; D is perhaps TRBD1 (6 bases). CDR3 length: 11 residues. Trimming took off 5 bases at V and 8 bases at J, with 9 bases between the two ends. Germline values: CDR1 MDHEN, CDR2 SYDVKM. This CDR3 reads CASSTRGGYTF. Here the CDR3 DNA reads TGTGCCAGCAGTACAAGGGGGGGCTACACCTTC.

In its sample, this clonotype was seen many times. V and J are TRBV7-9 and TRBJ2-7; D ambiguous. Trimming pared 1 base from V and 5 bases from J, leaving 12 bases between. Germline values: CDR1 SEHNR, CDR2 FQNEAQ (reference sequence). The CDR3 runs 14 residues. CDR3 region: CASSLDVNPHEQYF. CDR3 nucleotide sequence: TGTGCCAGCAGCTTAGACGTAAACCCCCACGAGCAGTACTTC. Looking up the rest from reference TRBV7-9 and TRBJ2-7 gives the full variable domain: DTGVSQNPRHKITKRGQNVTFRCDPISEHNRLYWYRQTLGQGPEFLTYFQNEAQLEKSRLLSDRFSAERPKGSFSTLEIQRTEQGDSAMYLCASSLDVNPHEQYFGPGTRLTVT.

This clonotype showed up many times. The chain has TRBV4-1 and TRBJ1-1, with a tentative D call TRBD1 (5 bases). The germline V gene has CDR1 MGHRA and CDR2 YSYEKL. This CDR3 contains 16 residues. The V gene lost 4 bases and the J gene lost 0 bases, with 15 bases spanning the gap. Written as DNA, the CDR3 is TGCGCCAGCAGCCCATCAGTGGGGACTTTGAACACTGAAGCTTTCTTT. It is translated as CASSPSVGTLNTEAFF.

Comments on this clonotype: A much larger clone lies one base from this, so it may be a read error. The rearrangement joins TRBV2 to TRBJ2-1; 8 bases match TRBD2. The germline V gene encodes CDR1 SNHLY and CDR2 FYNNEI. V was clipped by 10 bases and J by 13 bases; unmatched bases: 9. The CDR3 contains 11 residues. The CDR3 spells CANNRGGNQFF. DNA of the CDR3: TGTGCCAACAATCGCGGGGGGAACCAGTTCTTC.

This clonotype was picked up many times. J is TRBJ2-7 and V is TRBV27; D ambiguous. The CDR3 consists of 13 residues. The germline V and J ends were trimmed by 3 bases and 1 base, with 7 bases remaining between them. Germline V gives CDR1 MNHEY, CDR2 SMNVEV (reference sequence). The CDR3 protein is CASSFGESYEQYF. In DNA, the CDR3 is TGTGCCAGCAGTTTCGGTGAATCCTACGAGCAGTACTTC.

This clonotype occurred many times. The chain is built from TRBV5-1 and TRBJ1-1; weak D call: TRBD1 (5 bases). The germline gives CDR1 SGHRS, CDR2 YFSETQ. V was cut by 6 bases and J by 1 base, with 10 bases left in between. CDR3 length equals 13 residues. The CDR3 spells CASNAGGNTEAFF. The CDR3 region has the DNA TGCGCCAGCAATGCCGGGGGGAACACTGAAGCTTTCTTT. Full variable domain (remainder filled in from reference TRBV5-1 and TRBJ1-1): KAGVTQTPRYLIKTRGQQVTLSCSPISGHRSVSWYQQTPGQGLQFLFEYFSETQRNKGNFPGRFSGRQFSNSRSEMNVSTLELGDSALYLCASNAGGNTEAFFGQGTRLTVV.

In this sample, this clonotype turned up once. Germline is not matched at one junction end, which may reflect a read error. The rearrangement links TRBV20-1 to TRBJ2-6; D possibly corresponds to TRBD1 (5 bases). Germline V gene sequence: CDR1 DFQATT, CDR2 SNEGSKA (reference sequence). The CDR3 sequence is 19 residues long. The CDR3 nucleotides read TGCTGTGCTAGAGACTCAAGACAGACGTTTCGCTCTGGGGCCAACGTCCTGACTTTC. This translates into CCARDSRQTFRSGANVLTF.

This clonotype was detected many times. The junction departs from germline at one end; a sequencing error may be responsible. The rearrangement uses TRBV7-2 and TRBJ2-4; TRBD1 matches 10 bases. Germline assignment: CDR1 SGHTA and CDR2 FQGNSA. The CDR3 covers 14 residues. For the CDR3, the DNA is TGTGCCAGCAGCCTTCAGGGACAGGGGACGGGGGGGGCCTTC. This gives the protein CASSLQGQGTGGAF.

This clonotype was found many times. This chain joins TRBV5-1 and TRBJ2-3; weak D call: TRBD2 (7 bases). The germline gives CDR1 SGHRS, CDR2 YFSETQ. The V end was cut by 2 bases, the J end by 0 bases, with 10 bases between. This CDR3 contains 15 residues. The CDR3 spells CASSFRGASTDTQYF. CDR3 in DNA: TGCGCCAGCAGCTTTCGGGGGGCTAGCACAGATACGCAGTATTTT.

This clonotype has at least ten counts. CDR3 sequence reads: CASTSYGTVEKLFF. As DNA, the CDR3 is TGTGCCAGCACCTCTTACGGGACGGTGGAAAAACTGTTTTTT. V gene TRBV11-2 combines with J gene TRBJ1-4, with D possibly matching TRBD1 (5 bases). CDR1 SGHAT and CDR2 FQNNGV come from the germline V gene. With 7 bases removed from V and 8 bases from J, the gap between germline ends came to 17 bases. The CDR3 consists of 14 residues.

This clonotype was observed many times. This chain joins TRBV7-2 and TRBJ2-7; no clear D gene. The CDR3 covers 14 residues. CDR1 SGHTA and CDR2 FQGNSA come from the germline V gene. Trimming shortened V by 1 base and J by 7 bases, and 14 bases separated the two germline ends. The CDR3: CASSLDLGKGEQYF. In nucleotides, the CDR3 is TGTGCCAGCAGCTTAGATTTGGGGAAGGGTGAGCAGTACTTC. Based on the CDR3 plus reference TRBV7-2 and TRBJ2-7, the full variable domain is GAGVSQSPSNKVTEKGKDVELRCDPISGHTALYWYRQSLGQGLEFLIYFQGNSAPDKSGLPSDRFSAERTGGSVSTLTIQRTQQEDSAVYLCASSLDLGKGEQYFGPGTRLTVT.

Many counts were recorded for this clonotype. The rearrangement links TRBV7-2 to TRBJ2-5; D gene unclear. CDR3 size: 15 residues. V lost 2 bases to trimming and J lost 0 bases, with 10 bases between them. Germline V gene data show CDR1 as SGHTA and CDR2 as FQGNSA. This CDR3 reads CASSLYFQYQETQYF. For the CDR3, the DNA is TGTGCCAGCAGCTTATACTTTCAGTACCAAGAGACCCAGTACTTC.

At least ten counts were recorded for this clonotype. This sequence joins TRBV12-3 or TRBV12-4 and TRBJ1-5; D remains unclear. Deletions cut 6 bases from V and 5 bases from J, with 11 bases between. The CDR3 has 13 amino acids. The CDR3 bases are TGTGCCAGCAGCCAGAGACGGGATCAGCCCCAGCATTTT. It is translated as CASSQRRDQPQHF.

This clonotype was picked up many times. V is TRBV2 and J is TRBJ2-7; TRBD1 aligns across 9 bases. The V and J ends lost 8 bases and 2 bases, in that order; junction bases with no gene match: 7. Germline lookup yields CDR1 SNHLY and CDR2 FYNNEI. This CDR3 spans 14 amino acids. The CDR3 protein is CASGRQGGPYEQYF. The CDR3, as DNA: TGTGCCAGCGGCCGACAGGGGGGGCCCTACGAGCAGTACTTC.

This clonotype was seen many times. The rearrangement links TRBV7-9 to TRBJ2-7; either TRBD1 or TRBD2 may supply D (5 bases each). This CDR3 spans 14 amino acids. The germline V and J ends were trimmed by 5 bases and 1 base, with 12 bases remaining between them. CDR1 and CDR2 from the germline V gene are SEHNR and FQNEAQ (reference sequence). The CDR3 loop reads CASSLGTQSYEQYF. The CDR3 bases are TGTGCCAGCAGCCTAGGGACGCAGTCCTACGAGCAGTACTTC.

This clonotype was detected ten times or more. The genes are TRBV20-1 and TRBJ2-7; 9 nucleotides align to TRBD2. Germline assignment: CDR1 DFQATT and CDR2 SNEGSKA (reference sequence). V trimming: 6 bases; J trimming: 5 bases; junction bases outside the gene matches: 11. The CDR3 consists of 14 residues. CDR3: CSATRAGGKNEQYF. The CDR3 DNA reads TGCAGTGCCACACGAGCGGGGGGAAAAAACGAGCAGTACTTC.

This clonotype was counted ten times or more. The V gene is TRBV7-9, the J gene TRBJ1-2; 9 nucleotides match TRBD1. In germline, CDR1 is SEHNR, CDR2 FQNEAQ (reference sequence). V dropped 6 bases and J dropped 3; count of bases not matched to a gene: 11. CDR3 length: 16 amino acids. The CDR3 here is CASSYQPGQGDYGYTF. The CDR3 coding sequence is TGTGCCAGCAGTTATCAACCGGGACAGGGAGACTATGGCTACACCTTC.

The count of this clonotype is one. This may be a read error, as it is one base from a much larger clone. The rearrangement joins TRBV7-9 to TRBJ2-3; perhaps TRBD2 as D (5 bases). CDR3 size: 14 residues. Germline loops: CDR1 SEHNR, CDR2 FQNEAQ (reference sequence). Deletions cut 3 bases from V and 6 bases from J, with 13 bases between. The CDR3, as DNA: TGTGCCAGCAGCTTCCGACTATCGGAGGATACGCAGTATTTT. Its translation is CASSFRLSEDTQYF.

This clonotype was detected ten times or more. J is TRBJ1-1 and V is TRBV12-5; 11 bases fit TRBD1. The CDR3 sequence is 16 residues long. Looked up from germline, CDR1 is LGHNT and CDR2 is FRNRAP. J was trimmed by 4 bases and V by 4 bases; bases with no gene match: 8. For the CDR3, the DNA is TGTGCTAGTGGTTCCCGGGACAGGGGGAGATGCACTGAAGCTTTCTTT. This sequence encodes CASGSRDRGRCTEAFF.

This clonotype was seen at least ten times. The chain carries TRBV19 and TRBJ1-5; possibly TRBD1 for D (5 bases). CDR1 is LNHDA and CDR2 is SQIVND in the germline V gene (reference sequence). The CDR3 runs 14 residues. The germline V and J ends were trimmed by 5 bases and 8 bases, with 16 bases remaining between them. In DNA form, the CDR3 reads TGTGCCAGTAGTCCAAGACAGACAAATGAGCCCCAGCATTTT. Its protein is CASSPRQTNEPQHF.

This clonotype was recorded many times. The chain uses TRBV20-1 and TRBJ1-4; no clear D. This CDR3 region has 12 residues. Germline-derived CDR1 and CDR2 are DFQATT and SNEGSKA (reference sequence). The V gene lost 1 base and the J gene lost 7 bases, with 7 bases spanning the gap. The CDR3: CSARVPGEKLFF. In DNA, the CDR3 is TGCAGTGCTAGAGTGCCGGGTGAAAAACTGTTTTTT.

This clonotype has a count of ten or more. The CDR3 DNA is TGTGCCAGCAGCGTAGGTTCCGGGGAGCTGTTTTTT. It yields the protein CASSVGSGELFF. This rearrangement joins TRBV9 to TRBJ2-2; D not resolved. V lost 0 bases, J lost 6 bases, and 3 bases lay in between. The length of the CDR3 is 12 residues. Germline V gives CDR1 SGDLS, CDR2 YYNGEE.

A word on this clonotype: A much larger clone lies one base from this, so it may be a read error. The genes are TRBV7-2 and TRBJ2-1; D ambiguous. CDR3 length equals 13 residues. Germline-derived CDR1 and CDR2 are SGHTA and FQGNSA. The ends were cut back, 0 bases at V and 5 bases at J, with 5 bases in the middle. The CDR3 coding sequence is TGTACCAGCAGCTTAGCGCGAGACAATGAGCAGTTCTTC. Protein sequence: CTSSLARDNEQFF.

This clonotype was found many times. The chain recombines TRBV30 with TRBJ2-1, with D unresolved. This CDR3 has 13 residues. Germline V lookup: CDR1 GTSNPN, CDR2 SVGIG (reference sequence). With 4 bases removed from V and 5 bases from J, the gap between germline ends came to 12 bases. The CDR3 protein is CAWNPRPNNEQFF. DNA of the CDR3: TGTGCCTGGAACCCCCGGCCCAACAATGAGCAGTTCTTC. The whole variable domain, filled in from reference TRBV30 and TRBJ2-1, reads SQTIHQWPATLVQPVGSPLSLECTVEGTSNPNLYWYRQAAGRGLQLLFYSVGIGQISSEVPQNLSASRPQDRQFILSSKKLLLSDSGFYLCAWNPRPNNEQFFGPGTRLTVL.

This clonotype was recorded at least ten times. The chain employs TRBV10-3 and TRBJ1-3, with D unclear. The CDR3 length is 13 residues. Per germline, CDR1 ENHRY and CDR2 SYGVKD. Trimming removed 4 bases from V and 2 bases from J, with 6 bases in between. The CDR3 DNA sequence: TGTGCCATCAGTGGGACGGCTGGAAACACCATATATTTT. This codes for CAISGTAGNTIYF.

The table lists this clonotype with a few counts. The V call is TRBV11-2, the J call TRBJ2-6; D perhaps matches TRBD2 (6 bases). V lost 1 base to trimming and J lost 1 base, with 11 bases between them. The CDR3 spans 17 residues. Per germline, CDR1 SGHAT and CDR2 FQNNGV. The CDR3 DNA is TGTGCCAGCAGCTTAGTATCTGCGGGGTCTGGGGCCAACGTCCTGACTTTC. As protein: CASSLVSAGSGANVLTF.

This clonotype showed up many times. The CDR3 region has the DNA TGCGCCAGCACCAATACAGATACGCAGTATTTT. It is translated as CASTNTDTQYF. The chain employs TRBV5-1 and TRBJ2-3; D is undetermined. The CDR3 runs to 11 residues. The ends were cut back, 6 bases at V and 3 bases at J, with 5 bases in the middle. Germline V CDR1 and CDR2: SGHRS, YFSETQ.